These 22 T cell receptor beta chains were sequenced from one sample in a study of T cells in localized non-small cell lung cancer. Some clones are missing from TCRdb's copy, which holds only in-frame ones; the method was immunoSEQ multiplex PCR. The sample lists over 20,000 clones, approximately 86% occurring once. Specimen: peripheral blood, collected before any cancer treatment. The receptors stem from a female donor aged 60 or older with stage I lung adenocarcinoma.

V is TRBV5-4 and J is TRBJ1-2; unclear D gene. The CDR3 spans 13 residues. V gave up 1 base and J gave up 3 bases, with 7 bases separating them. Germline V gene data show CDR1 as SGHNT and CDR2 as YYREEE (reference sequence). The DNA for the CDR3 is TGTGCCAGCAGCTTGCGGCAGGACTATGGCTACACCTTC. Protein sequence: CASSLRQDYGYTF.

The sample holds a few counts of this clone. The rearrangement links TRBV7-2 to TRBJ2-7; 8 nucleotides line up with TRBD1. In germline, CDR1 is SGHTA, CDR2 FQGNSA. This CDR3 comprises 15 residues. The junction had 6 bases not matched to a gene; V was cut back by 5 bases and J by 0 bases. Here the CDR3 reads CASSADRGYSYEQYF. The CDR3 nucleotides read TGTGCCAGCAGCGCAGACAGGGGCTACTCCTACGAGCAGTACTTC.

The rearrangement joins TRBV19 to TRBJ2-7; D is possibly TRBD1 or TRBD2 (5 bases each). This CDR3 has 14 residues. Germline CDR1 is LNHDA and CDR2 is SQIVND (reference sequence). V lost 5 bases, J lost 2 bases, and 13 bases lay in between. This chain's CDR3 is CASSPGTRAYEQYF. The CDR3 coding sequence is TGTGCCAGTAGTCCCGGGACCCGTGCCTACGAGCAGTACTTC.

Remarks on this clone: The germline gene is not matched at one end of the junction; a read error may be the cause. The CDR3 DNA follows: TGCGCCAGCAGCCGTGGGAGCTTAGATGAAGAACTGTTTTTT. Translation gives CASSRGSLDEELFF. The chain recombines TRBV4-1 with TRBJ1-4; D remains ambiguous. The germline CDR1 and CDR2 sequences are MGHRA and YSYEKL. The length of the CDR3 is 14 residues.

The gene calls are TRBV6-5 and TRBJ2-5, with D unresolved. Germline CDR1 reads MNHEY; CDR2 reads SVGAGI. This CDR3 is 13 amino acids long. Trimming cost V 6 bases and J 3 bases, with 11 bases left between them. In DNA, the CDR3 is TGTGCCAGCAGGATAGGTTTAAAAGAGACCCAGTACTTC. Translation gives CASRIGLKETQYF.

The chain employs TRBV21-1 and TRBJ1-1; no DNA check was done on the table's D call, TRBD1. TRBV21-1 is described as a pseudogene. The CDR3 spans 15 residues. This CDR3 reads CASSKAQGQGAEAFF. For the CDR3, the DNA is TGTGCCAGCAGCAAAGCGCAAGGGCAGGGGGCTGAAGCTTTCTTT.

This clone is a singleton in its sample. The rearrangement links TRBV18 to TRBJ2-7; TRBD1 matches 7 bases. CDR3 length: 13 residues. Germline CDR1 and CDR2: KGHSH and LQKENI. The ends lost 5 bases at V and 3 bases at J; junction bases unmatched: 4. CDR3 bases: TGTGCCAGCTCAAATGGACAGGACTACGAGCAGTACTTC. This translates into CASSNGQDYEQYF. The entire variable domain, with the rest obtained from reference TRBV18 and TRBJ2-7, is as follows: NAGVMQNPRHLVRRRGQEARLRCSPMKGHSHVYWYRQLPEEGLKFMVYLQKENIIDESGMPKERFSAEFPKEGPSILRIQQVVRGDSAAYFCASSNGQDYEQYFGPGTRLTVT.

V gene TRBV10-3 combines with J gene TRBJ2-7, with 9 nucleotides matching TRBD1. The length of the CDR3 is 15 residues. V lost 6 bases, J lost 1 base, and 7 bases stayed unmatched. The germline V gene has CDR1 ENHRY and CDR2 SYGVKD. CDR3: CAISRGQGRSYEQYF. CDR3 DNA: TGTGCCATCAGCCGGGGACAGGGTCGATCCTACGAGCAGTACTTC.

The genes are TRBV4-1 and TRBJ1-4; D ambiguous. The V gene's germline CDR1 is MGHRA and CDR2 YSYEKL. CDR3 length: 16 residues. Trimming cost V 3 bases and J 0 bases, with 11 bases left between them. CDR3 bases: TGCGCCAGCAGCCAGGGGATAACCTCAACTAATGAAAAACTGTTTTTT. It encodes CASSQGITSTNEKLFF.

The rearrangement uses TRBV5-6 and TRBJ2-6, with a tentative D call TRBD1 (5 bases). The ends were cut back, 0 bases at V and 4 bases at J, with 11 bases in the middle. Per the germline V gene, CDR1 is SGHDT and CDR2 is YYEEEE. The CDR3 loop spans 16 amino acids. CDR3 DNA: TGTGCCAGCAGCTTGGAAGGGGCGGCGGGGGCCAACGTCCTGACTTTC. Its protein product is CASSLEGAAGANVLTF.

The rearrangement links TRBV5-6 to TRBJ1-2; tentatively, D is TRBD1 (5 bases). The CDR3 extends over 12 amino acids. The V gene lost 5 bases and the J gene lost 7 bases, with 12 bases spanning the gap. The germline gives CDR1 SGHDT, CDR2 YYEEEE. The CDR3 DNA is TGTGCCAGCAGTTCGCCGGGGGTTGGCTACACCTTC. Its translation: CASSSPGVGYTF.

This clone was counted between two and nine times. The CDR3 DNA reads TGTGCCAGTAGTAGGGGACAGGGTTACACCGGGGAGCTGTTTTTT. Translation gives CASSRGQGYTGELFF. The chain combines TRBV19 with TRBJ2-2; TRBD1 matches at 9 bases. Per germline, CDR1 LNHDA and CDR2 SQIVND (reference sequence). The CDR3 sequence is 15 residues long. The V gene end was trimmed by 4 bases and the J gene end by 3 bases; junction bases not matched to a gene: 3.

Comment on this clone: Other DNA sequences in the same sample also yield this CDR3. The chain uses TRBV29-1 and TRBJ1-1; 11 nucleotides line up with TRBD1. The junction had 6 bases not matched to a gene; V was cut back by 7 bases and J by 8 bases. Germline assignment: CDR1 SQVTM and CDR2 ANQGSEA. There are 12 residues in the CDR3. The CDR3 DNA reads as TGCAGCGCAAGGACAGGGGGCGTAGAAGCTTTCTTT. Translation: CSARTGGVEAFF.

The chain recombines TRBV7-2 with TRBJ2-7; 11 nucleotides line up with TRBD2. The CDR3 totals 15 residues. Losses at the gene ends were 0 bases for V and 3 bases for J; bases not matched to a gene: 1. Per germline, CDR1 SGHTA and CDR2 FQGNSA. In DNA, the CDR3 is TGTGCCAGCAGCTTAGCCCTAGCGGGAGGCTACGAGCAGTACTTC. It is translated as CASSLALAGGYEQYF.

This chain links TRBV6-1 with TRBJ1-2, with D perhaps TRBD1 (5 bases). CDR1 is MNHNS and CDR2 is SASEGT in the germline V gene. The CDR3 consists of 14 residues. The ends were cut back, 0 bases at V and 6 bases at J, with 11 bases in the middle. The CDR3 nucleotides read TGTGCCAGCAGTGAAGCGGCAGGGAGGAATGGCTACACCTTC. Translating gives CASSEAAGRNGYTF.

The gene calls are TRBV6-5 and TRBJ1-2; 10 nucleotides align to TRBD1. Germline-derived CDR1 and CDR2 are MNHEY and SVGAGI. CDR3 size: 16 residues. The trim removed 4 bases at V and 8 bases at J, leaving 13 bases unmatched. This CDR3 is CASSSTGTGVLGGYTF. For the CDR3, the DNA is TGTGCCAGCAGTTCGACCGGGACAGGGGTCCTGGGAGGCTACACCTTC.

The V and J genes are TRBV11-2 and TRBJ2-3; D might be TRBD1 or TRBD2, each matching 5 bases. This CDR3 comprises 15 residues. V lost 1 base, J lost 2 bases, and 10 bases lay in between. Germline loops: CDR1 SGHAT, CDR2 FQNNGV. CDR3 DNA: TGTGCCAGCAGCTTAGGTTTGGGGGTCACAGATACGCAGTATTTT. This gives the protein CASSLGLGVTDTQYF.

The chain employs TRBV7-8 and TRBJ2-7; TRBD2 matches at 12 bases. Trimming cost V 5 bases and J 9 bases; bases outside gene matches: 14. CDR1 and CDR2 (germline): SGHVS, FQNEAQ. CDR3 length: 16 amino acids. The CDR3 sequence: CASSPRTSGAPTMQYF. The DNA for the CDR3 is TGTGCCAGCAGCCCTCGGACTAGCGGGGCTCCTACGATGCAGTACTTC.

The chain has TRBV7-9 and TRBJ1-6; D remains unclear. CDR1 SEHNR and CDR2 FQNEAQ come from the germline V gene (reference sequence). CDR3 size: 13 residues. V dropped 2 bases and J dropped 8 bases, with 7 bases sitting between them. CDR3 bases: TGTGCCAGCAGCTTAAGTTTGGATTCACCCCTCCACTTT. The encoded protein is CASSLSLDSPLHF.

The chain uses TRBV11-3 and TRBJ2-7; D call uncertain. The germline CDR1 and CDR2 sequences are SGHNT and YENEEA. The CDR3 consists of 13 residues. The V and J ends lost 3 bases and 7 bases respectively, with 13 bases between them. CDR3 region: CASSLGMGEEQYF. CDR3 bases: TGTGCCAGCAGCTTGGGTATGGGCGAAGAGCAGTACTTC.

This clone was recorded only once. V and J are TRBV27 and TRBJ2-2; 7 bases line up with TRBD1. The CDR3 has 14 residues. Unmatched junction bases numbered 5, after V lost 5 bases and J lost 5 bases. Germline assignment: CDR1 MNHEY and CDR2 SMNVEV (reference sequence). The CDR3: CASSIDRVTGELFF. Here the CDR3 DNA reads TGTGCCAGCAGTATCGACAGGGTTACCGGGGAGCTGTTTTTT.

The chain employs TRBV30 and TRBJ1-2, with unresolved D. The V end was cut by 2 bases, the J end by 5 bases, with 9 bases between. Germline assignment: CDR1 GTSNPN and CDR2 SVGIG (reference sequence). This CDR3 comprises 12 residues. This chain's CDR3 is CAWSSGSYGYTF. CDR3 DNA: TGTGCCTGGAGTTCCGGGAGTTATGGCTACACCTTC.